This is a list of T cell receptor beta chains from one sample in a study of blood T cell repertoires in COVID-19. Profiling relied on immunoSEQ multiplex PCR, and the TCRdb table lists in-frame clones only, not all of them. The table has approximately 89,000 clones, roughly 77% seen once. The sequenced sample was peripheral blood. These receptors all stem from a human donor in a cohort sampled during active COVID-19. Each CDR3 is given without its conserved first and last residue. Each record gives: clone size, J gene, V gene, CDR3 protein. Size is stated for part of the rows, as once, few or many counts, or as a class when the clone is expanded.

clone size: -; J gene: TRBJ1-1; V gene: TRBV12-5; CDR3 protein: ASGLDSNTEAF
clone size: -; J gene: TRBJ1-1; V gene: TRBV4-3; CDR3 protein: ASSHLTGRANTEAF
clone size: few; J gene: TRBJ1-1; V gene: TRBV5-4; CDR3 protein: ASSLVGREGNTEAF
clone size: once; J gene: TRBJ1-5; V gene: TRBV6-5; CDR3 protein: ASSLAGGGNQPQH
clone size: -; J gene: TRBJ1-5; V gene: TRBV25-1; CDR3 protein: ASSEGQGNQPQH
clone size: -; J gene: TRBJ2-2; V gene: TRBV28; CDR3 protein: ASSLWTGGRSGELF
clone size: -; J gene: TRBJ1-1; V gene: TRBV7-6; CDR3 protein: ASSLGGGTTEAF
clone size: -; J gene: TRBJ2-5; V gene: TRBV9; CDR3 protein: ASSQSGGPQTQY
clone size: -; J gene: TRBJ2-1; V gene: TRBV18; CDR3 protein: ASSLLTTVYNEQF
clone size: -; J gene: TRBJ1-1; V gene: TRBV2; CDR3 protein: ASSGGTGKGAF
clone size: -; J gene: TRBJ2-7; V gene: TRBV16; CDR3 protein: ASSQIWRGNSYEQY
clone size: -; J gene: TRBJ2-7; V gene: TRBV15; CDR3 protein: ATSSGGSLSYEQY
clone size: -; J gene: TRBJ1-2; V gene: TRBV28; CDR3 protein: ASSLGGAVKGYT
clone size: -; J gene: TRBJ2-2; V gene: TRBV5-1; CDR3 protein: ASSALNQDRVGELF
clone size: -; J gene: TRBJ2-3; V gene: TRBV2; CDR3 protein: ASSGQGSDTQY
clone size: once; J gene: TRBJ1-5; V gene: TRBV6-2/TRBV6-3; CDR3 protein: ASSLIMGHLNQPQH
clone size: -; J gene: TRBJ1-1; V gene: TRBV7-2; CDR3 protein: ASSLSQVSMLTEAF
clone size: -; J gene: TRBJ1-1; V gene: TRBV7-9; CDR3 protein: ASSLTQGLVNAF
clone size: few; J gene: TRBJ2-7; V gene: TRBV3-1/TRBV3-2; CDR3 protein: ASSQRLAGGSSYEQY
clone size: -; J gene: TRBJ2-3; V gene: TRBV27; CDR3 protein: ASGSVRGRTDTQY
clone size: -; J gene: TRBJ2-5; V gene: TRBV18; CDR3 protein: ASSPGQGETQY
clone size: -; J gene: TRBJ1-1; V gene: TRBV11-3; CDR3 protein: ASSLFEAEWSTEAF
clone size: -; J gene: TRBJ1-2; V gene: TRBV13; CDR3 protein: ASSSRGPFPSGYT
clone size: -; J gene: TRBJ1-3; V gene: TRBV9; CDR3 protein: ASSAVGGPGNTIY
clone size: -; J gene: TRBJ2-3; V gene: TRBV10-3; CDR3 protein: AISESRDTQY
clone size: -; J gene: TRBJ1-6; V gene: TRBV5-1; CDR3 protein: ASSQGQGSSYNSPLH
clone size: -; J gene: TRBJ1-1; V gene: TRBV27; CDR3 protein: ASSLYKGDRGAF
clone size: -; J gene: TRBJ1-4; V gene: TRBV5-5; CDR3 protein: ASSNRGSEKLF
clone size: -; J gene: TRBJ2-1; V gene: TRBV29-1; CDR3 protein: SGEGTNEQF
clone size: -; J gene: TRBJ2-3; V gene: TRBV9; CDR3 protein: ASSQSGTSGYFSTDTQY
clone size: -; J gene: TRBJ2-7; V gene: TRBV7-3; CDR3 protein: ASSLTCGQADSYEQY
clone size: -; J gene: TRBJ1-6; V gene: TRBV18; CDR3 protein: ASSGRSLRVVNSPLH
clone size: -; J gene: TRBJ2-3; V gene: TRBV7-3; CDR3 protein: ASSFSGLGWDTQY
clone size: -; J gene: TRBJ2-2; V gene: TRBV24-1; CDR3 protein: ATSDRVLAGELF
clone size: -; J gene: TRBJ1-2; V gene: TRBV6-5; CDR3 protein: ASSYSSGSGVYGYT
clone size: once; J gene: TRBJ1-2; V gene: TRBV18; CDR3 protein: ASSPVIGTASSDGYT
clone size: -; J gene: TRBJ1-2; V gene: TRBV6-4; CDR3 protein: ASRAGRTGSAGYT
clone size: -; J gene: TRBJ1-4; V gene: TRBV5-1; CDR3 protein: ASSLDAITGLGKLF
clone size: -; J gene: TRBJ1-2; V gene: TRBV18; CDR3 protein: ASSPRTGNYGYT
clone size: -; J gene: TRBJ1-2; V gene: TRBV30; CDR3 protein: AWSVRGYGYT
clone size: -; J gene: TRBJ2-7; V gene: TRBV7-8; CDR3 protein: ASSSYGQGKDEQY
clone size: -; J gene: TRBJ1-1; V gene: TRBV4-1; CDR3 protein: ASSHRTGGAEAF
clone size: -; J gene: TRBJ1-2; V gene: TRBV7-9; CDR3 protein: ASSLARGDGNYGYT
clone size: -; J gene: TRBJ1-6; V gene: TRBV28; CDR3 protein: ASSLYLNSPLH
clone size: -; J gene: TRBJ2-3; V gene: TRBV9; CDR3 protein: ASSPSTDTQY
clone size: -; J gene: TRBJ1-4; V gene: TRBV7-9; CDR3 protein: ASSSPTGAREKLF
clone size: -; J gene: TRBJ1-6; V gene: TRBV18; CDR3 protein: ASSDVPGQFYNSPLH
clone size: -; J gene: TRBJ1-2; V gene: TRBV7-2; CDR3 protein: ASSLAWAGVNYGYT
clone size: -; J gene: TRBJ1-1; V gene: TRBV12-3/TRBV12-4; CDR3 protein: ASSLTVNTEAF
clone size: -; J gene: TRBJ1-6; V gene: TRBV28; CDR3 protein: ACSTGGGNSPLH
clone size: -; J gene: TRBJ2-7; V gene: TRBV18; CDR3 protein: ASSPMIPGLTTGYEQY
clone size: -; J gene: TRBJ1-6; V gene: TRBV28; CDR3 protein: ASSSVHVRNSPLH
clone size: -; J gene: TRBJ2-5; V gene: TRBV20-1; CDR3 protein: SARLQETQY
clone size: -; J gene: TRBJ2-1; V gene: TRBV11-3; CDR3 protein: ASSGDRGPYNEQF
clone size: -; J gene: TRBJ1-5; V gene: TRBV28; CDR3 protein: ASSLRGSGSGPQH
clone size: -; J gene: TRBJ2-2; V gene: TRBV5-1; CDR3 protein: ASSFQGPGELF